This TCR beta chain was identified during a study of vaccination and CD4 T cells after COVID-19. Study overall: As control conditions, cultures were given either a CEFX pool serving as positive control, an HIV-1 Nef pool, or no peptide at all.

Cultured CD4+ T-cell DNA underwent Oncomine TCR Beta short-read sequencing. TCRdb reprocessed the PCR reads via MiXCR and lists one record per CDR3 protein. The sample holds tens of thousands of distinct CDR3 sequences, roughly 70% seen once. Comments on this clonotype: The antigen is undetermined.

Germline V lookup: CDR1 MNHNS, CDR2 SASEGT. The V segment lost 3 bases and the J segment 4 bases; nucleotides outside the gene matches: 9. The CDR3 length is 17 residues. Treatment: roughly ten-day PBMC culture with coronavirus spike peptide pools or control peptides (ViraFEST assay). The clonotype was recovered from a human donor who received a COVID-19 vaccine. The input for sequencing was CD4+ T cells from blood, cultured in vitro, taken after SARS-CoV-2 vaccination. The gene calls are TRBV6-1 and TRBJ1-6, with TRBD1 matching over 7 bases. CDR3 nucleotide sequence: TGTGCCAGCAGTGAGATACTGACAGGGAATTATAATTCACCCCTCCACTTT. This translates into CASSEILTGNYNSPLHF.